This T cell receptor (beta chain) was recorded in a study of siplizumab effects on memory and regulatory T cells. Study-wide points: Confirmation was lacking for the suppressive function of proliferating Tregs derived from siplizumab cultures.

Roughly 10^5 TCR templates underwent assay in each sample. This table comes from immunoSEQ multiplex PCR, and its TCRdb copy is limited to in-frame clones, with some not included. The sample has about 87,000 clones, more than 80% seen once. The germline V gene has CDR1 MNHEY and CDR2 SVGAGI. The V gene lost 3 bases and the J gene lost 5 bases, with 7 bases spanning the gap. CDR3 length: 12 residues. Concerning this clone itself: Its specificity is unknown. Other DNA sequences in this specimen translate into the identical CDR3.

This sequence joins TRBV6-5 and TRBJ1-2; unclear D gene. The origin of this receptor is a human donor in good health. Sequencing used CD4+ T cells sorted from blood. CDR3: CASSYSGYGYTF. DNA of the CDR3: TGTGCCAGCAGTTATTCCGGGTATGGCTACACCTTC.